This T cell receptor (beta chain) was recorded in a study of post-analysis software for immune sequencing data. Findings and limits, study-wide: Higher frequency in patients than in controls was seen for roughly five TRBV segments, with TRBV5-6, TRBV5-1 and TRBV20-1 among them.

Concerning this clonotype: Its target is not known.

Unique molecular identifiers had been added to the TCR beta cDNA libraries. Each CDR3 protein gets one entry after TCRdb re-called the PCR reads with MiXCR. The table lists fewer than 850,000 distinct CDR3 sequences, 35% to 55% of them singletons. V gave up 3 bases and J gave up 4 bases; unmatched junction bases: 8. This CDR3 comprises 18 residues. Germline lookup yields CDR1 SGHRS and CDR2 YFSETQ. V usage is TRBV5-1 and J usage is TRBJ2-3; 16 bases fit TRBD2. Source material: blood. This receptor was obtained from a girl aged 5-17 years with multiple sclerosis. As DNA, the CDR3 is TGCGCCAGCAGCTCAGCGGGACTAGCGGGAGGGGTCGCAGATACGCAGTATTTT. Translating gives CASSSAGLAGGVADTQYF.